The 22 T cell receptor beta chains presented below share a single source sample, sequenced in a study of tumor-infiltrating lymphocytes in oesophageal squamous cell carcinoma (dated by TCRdb to about 2016). Preparation of the library involved PCR. The sequencer was an Illumina HiSeq 2000. The public reads were quality trimmed at Q25 with fastp and then assembled into clones with MiXCR by TCRdb, keeping productive beta chains. Merged by CDR3 protein, the rows form single entries marked with the most common genes and DNA. In all, the sample holds more than 15,000 distinct CDR3 sequences, and about 50% of those were seen once. The top ten constitute around 42% of the sample. Specimen: normal esophageal tissue next to the tumor. Every receptor here comes from a female donor with esophageal squamous cell carcinoma.

This clonotype was observed at least ten times. The chain has TRBV2 and TRBJ2-3, with D perhaps matching TRBD1 (5 bases). The CDR3 consists of 15 residues. Germline V gene lookup returns CDR1 SNHLY and CDR2 FYNNEI. V was pared by 5 bases and J by 0 bases, with 12 bases between. This CDR3 is CASSFLGASTDTQYF. In DNA, the CDR3 is TGTGCCAGCAGTTTCCTAGGGGCTAGCACAGATACGCAGTATTTT.

This clonotype is classed as large (0.1 to 1%). J is TRBJ2-1 and V is TRBV7-2, with D possibly being TRBD2 (5 bases). V lost 8 bases and J 15 bases, leaving 14 bases between the germline ends. Germline V gene sequence: CDR1 SGHTA, CDR2 FQGNSA. The CDR3 length is 10 residues. CDR3: CASGPRSGFF. The CDR3 DNA reads TGTGCCAGCGGACCGAGAAGCGGGTTCTTC.

This clonotype has at least ten counts. This sequence joins TRBV6-1 and TRBJ2-6; no reliable D call. Deletions cut 7 bases from V and 4 bases from J, with 8 bases between. CDR1 MNHNS and CDR2 SASEGT come from the germline V gene. CDR3 length equals 13 residues. CDR3: CASTASGANVLTF. In DNA form, the CDR3 reads TGTGCCAGCACCGCTTCCGGGGCCAACGTCCTGACTTTC.

A note on this clonotype: The final CDR3 position lacks the conserved phenylalanine or tryptophan, pointing to a likely read error. The DNA is omitted, as the CDR3 cannot be located on it reliably, and the CDR3 follows TCRdb's listing. This chain uses TRBV10-3 with TRBJ2-1. The CDR3 is made up of 14 amino acids, end residues included. The germline gives CDR1 ENHRY, CDR2 SYGVKD. The CDR3 loop is CAISESRYGYTFGS.

The chain couples TRBV5-1 to TRBJ2-1; 7 bases are a match to TRBD1. Germline values: CDR1 SGHRS, CDR2 YFSETQ. V shed 5 bases and J 13 bases; nucleotides not matched to a gene: 15. The CDR3 consists of 14 residues. CDR3 region: CASRIGTAQETQFF. The CDR3 coding sequence is TGCGCCAGCAGGATCGGGACAGCACAAGAGACCCAGTTCTTC.

This clonotype was seen many times. This chain links TRBV28 with TRBJ2-1, with D perhaps given as TRBD1 or TRBD2 (5 bases each). Germline values: CDR1 MDHEN, CDR2 SYDVKM. V lost 5 bases to trimming and J lost 8 bases, with 19 bases between them. CDR3 length: 15 amino acids. The CDR3 DNA is TGTGCCAGCAGTCCCGGGGCGGCTAACGCTTATGAGCAGTTCTTC. It yields the protein CASSPGAANAYEQFF.

This clonotype has only one observation. This CDR3 fails to terminate in the conserved phenylalanine or tryptophan, so it likely reflects a read error. No DNA is shown, since the ends of the CDR3 on it are uncertain; the CDR3 is the one TCRdb lists. CDR3 amino acids: CASSFNAGTVIGYGYTFGS. V gene TRBV5-1 combines with J gene TRBJ2-1; the DNA was not compared with TRBD1, the D call given in the table. The CDR3 spans 19 residues, counting both ends. The germline CDR1 and CDR2 sequences are SGHRS and YFSETQ.

This clonotype has at least ten counts. The chain has TRBV12-3 or TRBV12-4 and TRBJ1-6; no definite D call. The CDR3 has 17 residues. Trimming cost V 7 bases and J 5 bases, with 21 bases left between them. The CDR3 loop is CASTLMTGSRNNSPLHF. The CDR3 nucleotides are TGTGCCAGCACCTTAATGACTGGTAGCAGGAATAATTCACCCCTCCACTTT.

This chain connects TRBV7-6 to TRBJ2-5; 7 positions agree with TRBD1. This CDR3 has 14 residues. Germline trimming cut 1 base from V and 6 bases from J; bases unmatched to any gene: 5. Germline V CDR1 and CDR2: SGHVS, FNYEAQ. The CDR3 coding sequence is TGTGCCAGCAGCTTAGGCGCAGGGGGAAAGACCCAGTACTTC. Protein product: CASSLGAGGKTQYF.

The chain couples TRBV7-6 to TRBJ2-1; weak D call: TRBD1 (6 bases). CDR1 is SGHVS, CDR2 FNYEAQ, per germline. V was pared by 1 base and J by 0 bases, with 10 bases between. The CDR3 length is 16 residues. Here the CDR3 reads CASSLEAGASYNEQFF. In DNA form, the CDR3 reads TGTGCCAGCAGCTTAGAGGCAGGGGCCTCCTACAATGAGCAGTTCTTC.

This clonotype ranks as medium-sized. The J gene is TRBJ2-7, the V gene TRBV7-9; no firm D call. The CDR3 loop spans 16 amino acids. The V end lost 1 base, the J end lost 0 bases, and 13 bases lay between the germline ends. Germline V gene data show CDR1 as SEHNR and CDR2 as FQNEAQ (reference sequence). The CDR3, as DNA: TGTGCCAGCAGCTTAGTAGGTTGGCGGAGCTCCTACGAGCAGTACTTC. This sequence encodes CASSLVGWRSSYEQYF. Full variable domain (outside the CDR3, taken from reference TRBV7-9 and TRBJ2-7): DTGVSQNPRHKITKRGQNVTFRCDPISEHNRLYWYRQTLGQGPEFLTYFQNEAQLEKSRLLSDRFSAERPKGSFSTLEIQRTEQGDSAMYLCASSLVGWRSSYEQYFGPGTRLTVT.

This chain links TRBV7-2 with TRBJ2-1; D is ambiguous. The DNA end is a closer match to TRBJ1-2, so the J assignment may be wrong. This CDR3 is 15 amino acids long. Germline CDR1 and CDR2: SGHTA and FQGNSA. The CDR3 bases are TGTGCCAGCAGCTTAGGAGAGGTAGTCTCCGTTGGCTACACCTTC. Translation gives CASSLGEVVSVGYTF.

This clonotype was counted between two and nine times. V and J are TRBV20-1 and TRBJ2-7, with 11 nucleotides matching TRBD2. Germline V gives CDR1 DFQATT, CDR2 SNEGSKA (reference sequence). V shed 6 bases and J 2 bases; nucleotides not matched to a gene: 9. The length of the CDR3 is 15 residues. The CDR3 DNA reads as TGCAGTGCAATGGGACTAGCGGAAATAACCTACGAGCAGTACTTC. Its translation: CSAMGLAEITYEQYF.

V gene TRBV12-3 or TRBV12-4 combines with J gene TRBJ2-1; no reliable D call. The CDR3 sequence is 12 residues long. Between the trimmed V and J ends, which lost 2 bases and 5 bases, there was a span of 4 bases. Here the CDR3 DNA reads TGTGCCAGCAGTTTAACCGACAATGAGCAGTTCTTC. This gives the protein CASSLTDNEQFF.

This clonotype ranks as medium-sized. The chain carries TRBV7-2 and TRBJ2-1; TRBD2 is a possible D gene (5 bases). Looked up from germline, CDR1 is SGHTA and CDR2 is FQGNSA. The CDR3 contains 14 residues. V gave up 4 bases and J gave up 6 bases, with 13 bases separating them. The CDR3 spells CASSSKLVSNEQFF. The CDR3 nucleotides are TGTGCCAGCAGCTCTAAACTAGTGAGCAATGAGCAGTTCTTC.

This sequence joins TRBV11-3 and TRBJ2-5; 8 bases agree with TRBD2. CDR3 length equals 15 residues. The germline V gene encodes CDR1 SGHNT and CDR2 YENEEA. The junction had 12 bases not matched to a gene; V was cut back by 1 base and J by 11 bases. In nucleotides, the CDR3 is TGTGCCAGCAGCTTAGGACTAGCGCGTGGCAATGAGCAGTACTTC. Translation: CASSLGLARGNEQYF.

A remark on this clonotype: Because the CDR3 is missing its conserved closing phenylalanine or tryptophan, this is likely a read error. The chain is built from TRBV19 and TRBJ1-2, with unresolved D. CDR1 is LNHDA and CDR2 is SQIVND in the germline V gene (reference sequence). The germline V and J ends were trimmed by 5 bases and 6 bases, with 13 bases remaining between them. The CDR3 extends over 13 amino acids. For the CDR3, the DNA is TGTGCCAGTAGTCACCAACCGGGGAATGGCTACACCTTA. Translated, it gives CASSHQPGNGYTL.

The chain links TRBV7-9 to TRBJ2-7, with D uncertain. Trimming removed 5 bases at V and 4 bases at J, with 12 bases between. CDR3 length equals 13 residues. Germline lookup yields CDR1 SEHNR and CDR2 FQNEAQ (reference sequence). CDR3 loop: CASSTDNLYEQYF. The CDR3 bases are TGTGCCAGCAGCACTGACAATCTTTACGAGCAGTACTTC.

The J gene is TRBJ1-1, the V gene TRBV6-1; TRBD1 is a possible D gene (5 bases). Germline loops: CDR1 MNHNS, CDR2 SASEGT. The CDR3 spans 13 residues. V gave up 7 bases and J gave up 1 base, with 10 bases separating them. The CDR3 loop is CASTGRENTEAFF. The CDR3 nucleotides read TGTGCCAGCACGGGCAGGGAGAACACTGAAGCTTTCTTT.

The rearrangement joins TRBV7-8 to TRBJ1-5; possibly TRBD1 for D (6 bases). The V end lost 0 bases, the J end lost 4 bases, and 10 bases lay between the germline ends. Germline-derived CDR1 and CDR2 are SGHVS and FQNEAQ. The CDR3 is 15 residues long. The CDR3 DNA reads TGTGCCAGCAGCTTAGCGGACAGTTCGAATCAGCCCCAGCATTTT. Residues: CASSLADSSNQPQHF.

V usage is TRBV6-2 or TRBV6-3 and J usage is TRBJ2-7; unclear D gene. The CDR3 length is 14 residues. Looked up from germline, CDR1 is MNHEY and CDR2 is SVGEGT. The V end was cut by 5 bases, the J end by 3 bases, with 14 bases between. The CDR3 region is CASSEEPRSYEQYF. The CDR3 nucleotides are TGTGCCAGCAGTGAGGAGCCCCGGAGCTACGAGCAGTACTTC.

The chain couples TRBV23-1 to TRBJ2-7, with D possibly called TRBD1 or TRBD2 (5 bases each). TRBV23-1 is an ORF, and what it does is uncertain. The CDR3 runs 17 residues. V lost 0 bases and J lost 2, with 17 bases in between. CDR3 region: CASSQSAYGTQTYEQYF. DNA of the CDR3: TGCGCCAGCAGTCAATCGGCCTATGGGACGCAAACCTACGAGCAGTACTTC.